A selection of T cell receptor beta chains follows, all from one sample in a study of PD-L1 blockade in urothelial cancer. The data were produced by immunoSEQ multiplex PCR, yet TCRdb's version contains in-frame clones alone and is incomplete. The sample lists fewer than 35,000 clones, 87% occurring once. The sequences come from PBMCs, collected around atezolizumab (anti-PD-L1) treatment. All receptors come from a man in his fifties or sixties with urothelial cancer. Each CDR3 is given with its conserved first and last residue. The order of the fields is D gene, J gene, clone size, V gene, CDR3 DNA, CDR3 protein. D genes are given only for firm matches. Size values are once, few and many counts, or a class for expanded clones, and some rows have none.

D: .
J: TRBJ1-2
size: .
V: TRBV4-3
DNA: TGCGCCAGCAGCCAAGATTTGAAGGGGGTCTATGGCTACACCTTC
CDR3: CASSQDLKGVYGYTF

D: .
J: TRBJ1-2
size: few
V: TRBV6-4
DNA: TGTGCCAGCAGTGACTCGAATATGGCGGGCGGCTACACCTTC
CDR3: CASSDSNMAGGYTF

D: .
J: TRBJ2-1
size: .
V: TRBV13
DNA: TGTGCCAGCAGCTCAGTTACAGGGTCGGGCGCGGCGCAGTTCTTC
CDR3: CASSSVTGSGAAQFF

D: TRBD1
J: TRBJ2-1
size: .
V: TRBV19
DNA: TGTGCCAGTAGCGCCGGGACAGTGAGACCTCCTTCCTACAATGAGCAGTTCTTC
CDR3: CASSAGTVRPPSYNEQFF

D: TRBD2
J: TRBJ2-2
size: .
V: TRBV11-3
DNA: TGTGCCAGCAGCTCGGGACTAGCGGGGGTCACCGGGGAGCTGTTTTTT
CDR3: CASSSGLAGVTGELFF

D: TRBD2
J: TRBJ2-5
size: .
V: TRBV5-1
DNA: TGCGCCAGCAGCTTACTAGCGGAAGAGACCCAGTACTTC
CDR3: CASSLLAEETQYF

D: .
J: TRBJ2-5
size: .
V: TRBV20-1
DNA: TGCAGTGCTACCAGGGAAGAGACCCAGTACTTC
CDR3: CSATREETQYF

D: TRBD1
J: TRBJ2-7
size: .
V: TRBV29-1
DNA: TGCAGCGTCGCCGGGACAGGGAGTTCCTACGAGCAGTACTTC
CDR3: CSVAGTGSSYEQYF

D: .
J: TRBJ1-5
size: .
V: TRBV6-1
DNA: TGTGCCAGCAGTGAATTGCTGCGCGGAGGGCAGCCCCAGCATTTT
CDR3: CASSELLRGGQPQHF

D: .
J: TRBJ2-7
size: .
V: TRBV18
DNA: TGTGCCAGCTCACCACTCCCTACCCCTAACGAGCAGTACTTC
CDR3: CASSPLPTPNEQYF

D: .
J: TRBJ2-3
size: .
V: TRBV18
DNA: TGTGCCAGCTCACCGGACAGAACTAGCACAGATACGCAGTATTTT
CDR3: CASSPDRTSTDTQYF

D: TRBD1
J: TRBJ2-7
size: .
V: TRBV5-1
DNA: TGCGCCAGCAGCTTGGATTGGGACAGGACCTACGAGCAGTACTTC
CDR3: CASSLDWDRTYEQYF

D: TRBD1
J: TRBJ1-6
size: once
V: TRBV29-1
DNA: TGCAGCGTCCAACTTATGGCGGGACAGGGGTCACCCCTCCACTTT
CDR3: CSVQLMAGQGSPLHF

D: TRBD1
J: TRBJ1-3
size: .
V: TRBV6-5
DNA: TGTGCCAGCAGTGGGACAGGGACTGGAAACACCATATATTTT
CDR3: CASSGTGTGNTIYF

D: TRBD2
J: TRBJ2-3
size: .
V: TRBV11-2
DNA: TGTGCCAGCAGCTTAGAATCGTCACTAGCGGGAGGATGGGGGAGGGGTACGCAGTATTTT
CDR3: CASSLESSLAGGWGRGTQYF

D: TRBD1
J: TRBJ2-7
size: .
V: TRBV6-5
DNA: TGTGCCAGCAGTTACGGCCAGGGGGCCTCCTACGAGCAGTACTTC
CDR3: CASSYGQGASYEQYF

D: TRBD1
J: TRBJ2-7
size: .
V: TRBV9
DNA: TGTGCCAGCAGCGTAGCAGGGACAGAGGGCTACGAGCAGTACTTC
CDR3: CASSVAGTEGYEQYF

D: .
J: TRBJ2-1
size: .
V: TRBV11-3
DNA: TGTGCCAGCAGCTTACTCACCGGACCGGAGGCCTACAATGAGCAGTTCTTC
CDR3: CASSLLTGPEAYNEQFF

D: .
J: TRBJ2-2
size: .
V: TRBV19
DNA: TGTGCCAGTAGTGGTCAGTTCACCGGGGAGCTGTTTTTT
CDR3: CASSGQFTGELFF

D: TRBD2
J: TRBJ2-5
size: once
V: TRBV30
DNA: TGTGCCTGGAGCGCGTTGGGGGGGGTGGGAGAGACCCAGTACTTC
CDR3: CAWSALGGVGETQYF

D: .
J: TRBJ2-3
size: .
V: TRBV15
DNA: TGTGCCACCAGCCTACGTGCGCGGTCATACACAGATACGCAGTATTTT
CDR3: CATSLRARSYTDTQYF

D: .
J: TRBJ2-7
size: .
V: TRBV5-6
DNA: TGTGCCAGCAGCCCAGGTCCCCTCTACGAGCAGTACTTC
CDR3: CASSPGPLYEQYF

D: .
J: TRBJ2-7
size: .
V: TRBV27
DNA: TGTGCCAGCAGTTTGCGAGGAGGCTCCTACGAGCAGTACTTC
CDR3: CASSLRGGSYEQYF

D: .
J: TRBJ1-3
size: .
V: TRBV6-1
DNA: TGTGCCAGCAGTGACCCCCTTCGGGGAAACACCATATATTTT
CDR3: CASSDPLRGNTIYF

D: .
J: TRBJ2-3
size: .
V: TRBV2
DNA: .
CDR3: CASILGLSDTQYF

D: .
J: TRBJ2-7
size: .
V: TRBV27
DNA: TGTGCCAGCAGTTTACTGGACAAACTCTACGAGCAGTACTTC
CDR3: CASSLLDKLYEQYF

D: .
J: TRBJ1-2
size: .
V: TRBV29-1
DNA: TGCAGCGTCGCGGACACGACCGCTAACTATGGCTACACCTTC
CDR3: CSVADTTANYGYTF

D: TRBD2
J: TRBJ2-7
size: .
V: TRBV25-1
DNA: TGTGCCAGCAGTACCCGGGGTAGCGGGGGGTACGAGCAGTACTTC
CDR3: CASSTRGSGGYEQYF

D: TRBD2
J: TRBJ2-1
size: .
V: TRBV5-4
DNA: TGTGCCAGCAGCCCTCCGACTAGCGGGACCTACAATGAGCAGTTCTTC
CDR3: CASSPPTSGTYNEQFF

D: TRBD2
J: TRBJ2-5
size: .
V: TRBV10-1
DNA: TGCGCCAGCAGTGAGTTGGCGGGGGAGGTCGGTGAAGAGACCCAGTACTTC
CDR3: CASSELAGEVGEETQYF

D: TRBD1
J: TRBJ1-4
size: few
V: TRBV18
DNA: TGTGCCAGCTCACGGTCCGGGACAGGGACCCTGGCTAATGAAAAACTGTTTTTT
CDR3: CASSRSGTGTLANEKLFF

D: TRBD1
J: TRBJ2-5
size: once
V: TRBV2
DNA: TGTGCCAGCAGAGCCGGGACAGCGGAAAGGGGGACCCAGTACTTC
CDR3: CASRAGTAERGTQYF

D: .
J: TRBJ2-5
size: once
V: TRBV7-9
DNA: TGTGCCAGCAGCTTAGCACCCCGCTCCAGCGAGGGAGAGACCCAGTACTTC
CDR3: CASSLAPRSSEGETQYF

D: TRBD2
J: TRBJ2-5
size: .
V: TRBV5-4
DNA: TGTGCCAGCAGCCAGGGGGGGCTAGCGGGAGGACTTGGAGAGACCCAGTACTTC
CDR3: CASSQGGLAGGLGETQYF

D: .
J: TRBJ2-7
size: .
V: TRBV11-3
DNA: TGTGCCAGCAGCCTGTCTGGCGGCTACGAGCAGTACTTC
CDR3: CASSLSGGYEQYF

D: TRBD1
J: TRBJ1-4
size: .
V: TRBV4-2
DNA: TGTGCCAGCAGTCAGACGACAGGGAGGGAAAAACTGTTTTTT
CDR3: CASSQTTGREKLFF

D: TRBD2
J: TRBJ2-3
size: .
V: TRBV5-1
DNA: TGCGCCAGCAGCGCCGGGACTAGCTCAGCAGATACGCAGTATTTT
CDR3: CASSAGTSSADTQYF

D: TRBD1
J: TRBJ1-4
size: .
V: TRBV27
DNA: TGTGCCAGCAGTCGACAGGGGACAGGCGAAAAACTGTTTTTT
CDR3: CASSRQGTGEKLFF

D: TRBD1
J: TRBJ2-6
size: .
V: TRBV2
DNA: TGTGCCAGCAGTGACCGGACAGGGTTCGGGGCCAACGTCCTGACTTTC
CDR3: CASSDRTGFGANVLTF

D: .
J: TRBJ2-7
size: .
V: TRBV11-2
DNA: TGTGCCAGCAGCTTAACAGGCGGCGAGCAGTACTTC
CDR3: CASSLTGGEQYF

D: .
J: TRBJ1-4
size: .
V: TRBV28
DNA: TGTGCCAGCCCCCGGGAATCGGATGAAAAACTGTTTTTT
CDR3: CASPRESDEKLFF

D: TRBD1
J: TRBJ1-2
size: .
V: TRBV30
DNA: TGTGCCTGGAGGCGGGACAGGGCGTACTATGGCTACACCTTC
CDR3: CAWRRDRAYYGYTF

D: TRBD1
J: TRBJ2-7
size: .
V: TRBV28
DNA: TGTGCCAGCAGCCCTCAGGGGGTAGTCTACGAGCAGTACTTC
CDR3: CASSPQGVVYEQYF

D: .
J: TRBJ1-5
size: .
V: TRBV10-3
DNA: TGTGCCATCAGTGGGGGGGGCAGGGATCAGCCCCAGCATTTT
CDR3: CAISGGGRDQPQHF

D: .
J: TRBJ2-4
size: .
V: TRBV7-2
DNA: TGTGCCAGCAGCATATGGACAGACCAGGACATTCAGTACTTC
CDR3: CASSIWTDQDIQYF

D: TRBD2
J: TRBJ2-1
size: .
V: TRBV5-6
DNA: TGTGCCAGCAGCTTTGGACTAGCGGAAAGCGAGCAGTTCTTC
CDR3: CASSFGLAESEQFF

D: TRBD1
J: TRBJ2-1
size: .
V: TRBV12-5
DNA: TGTGCTAGTGGTCCCCCCGGGACAGGAGCCTACAATGAGCAGTTCTTC
CDR3: CASGPPGTGAYNEQFF

D: TRBD1
J: TRBJ1-5
size: .
V: TRBV5-6
DNA: TGTGCCAGCAGCTTGGGGGGACAGGACAATCAGCCCCAGCATTTT
CDR3: CASSLGGQDNQPQHF

D: TRBD1
J: TRBJ1-1
size: .
V: TRBV7-9
DNA: TGTGCCAGCAGCTTAAAGGGGGGACAGGGGGCTTCCCGGACCACTGAAGCTTTCTTT
CDR3: CASSLKGGQGASRTTEAFF

D: TRBD1
J: TRBJ2-2
size: .
V: TRBV9
DNA: TGTGCCAGCAGCCCACAGGGGTACACCGGGGAGCTGTTTTTT
CDR3: CASSPQGYTGELFF

D: TRBD1
J: TRBJ2-7
size: .
V: TRBV27
DNA: TGTGCCAGCAGTACCGGGACAGGGGGCTCCTACGAGCAGTACTTC
CDR3: CASSTGTGGSYEQYF